These T cell receptor beta chains were read from a single sample in a study of TIL therapy for anti-PD-1-resistant metastatic lung cancer. The table came from immunoSEQ multiplex PCR; TCRdb's copy has only in-frame clones and leaves some out. The sample holds some 32,000 clones, 60% to 80% seen once. Sequenced here: blood, sampled at baseline. These receptors were obtained from a woman aged 30 to 85 with non-small cell lung cancer. CDR3s include the opening cysteine and the closing phenylalanine or tryptophan. The D gene is left open where the match is weak. Rows may omit the clone size; those that give it use once, few, many or a size class.

J gene	D gene	clone size	V gene	CDR3 protein	CDR3 DNA
TRBJ2-3	TRBD2	.	TRBV5-4	CASKASGIEDTQYF	TGTGCCAGCAAGGCTAGCGGGATTGAAGATACGCAGTATTTT
TRBJ2-5	.	.	TRBV19	CASSLSGWETQYF	TGTGCCAGTAGTCTTAGCGGATGGGAGACCCAGTACTTC
TRBJ2-2	.	.	TRBV10-2	CASSETYTGELFF	TGCGCCAGCAGTGAGACCTACACCGGGGAGCTGTTTTTT
TRBJ2-3	.	.	TRBV14	CASSLGQFKGTDTQYF	TGTGCCAGCAGCCTTGGACAGTTCAAGGGCACAGATACGCAGTATTTT
TRBJ2-1	.	.	TRBV19	CASSKKQGAEQFF	TGTGCCAGTAGTAAAAAACAGGGTGCTGAGCAGTTCTTC
TRBJ2-1	.	.	TRBV30	CAWSAGEFYHEQFF	TGTGCCTGGAGTGCAGGGGAGTTCTACCATGAGCAGTTCTTC
TRBJ2-5	TRBD2	.	TRBV5-1	CASSPGLAGLETQYF	TGCGCCAGCTCCCCTGGACTAGCGGGTCTAGAGACCCAGTACTTC
TRBJ2-5	.	.	TRBV4-1	CASARGETQYF	TGCGCCAGCGCTCGAGGGGAGACCCAGTACTTC
TRBJ2-1	.	.	TRBV5-8	CASSLPAGLYNEQFF	TGTGCCAGCAGCTTGCCAGCAGGGCTCTACAATGAGCAGTTCTTC
TRBJ2-2	.	.	TRBV30	CAWRVSGNTGELFF	TGTGCCTGGAGAGTTAGCGGAAACACCGGGGAGCTGTTTTTT
TRBJ2-5	TRBD2	.	TRBV28	CASSSISGLAGEQETQYF	TGTGCCAGCAGTTCGATTTCGGGACTAGCGGGAGAACAAGAGACCCAGTACTTC
TRBJ2-5	.	once	TRBV2	CASSERTATRETQYF	TGTGCCAGCAGTGAACGCACTGCCACTCGAGAGACCCAGTACTTC
TRBJ2-1	.	.	TRBV6-1	CASVLGWYNEQFF	TGTGCCAGCGTTTTGGGATGGTACAATGAGCAGTTCTTC
TRBJ1-1	TRBD1	.	TRBV6-5	CASSGTGEAFF	TGTGCCAGCAGTGGGACAGGTGAAGCTTTCTTT
TRBJ1-3	.	few	TRBV7-8	CASSRSGRGNTIYF	TGTGCCAGCAGCCGATCAGGGCGTGGAAACACCATATATTTT
TRBJ1-1	TRBD1	.	TRBV28	CASRSRDREAFF	TGTGCCAGCAGAAGCCGGGACAGGGAAGCTTTCTTT
TRBJ1-2	.	few	TRBV6-1	CASSDQGTPDDYGYTF	TGTGCCAGCAGTGATCAAGGGACGCCGGACGACTATGGCTACACCTTC
TRBJ2-7	.	.	TRBV27	CASSRGTQQYF	TGTGCCAGCAGTCGGGGGACCCAGCAGTACTTC
TRBJ2-7	TRBD2	.	TRBV5-1	CASSLAGGSYEQYF	TGCGCCAGCAGCTTGGCCGGCGGGAGCTACGAGCAGTACTTC
TRBJ2-1	TRBD2	.	TRBV5-8	CASSLGGLAGYNEQFF	TGTGCCAGCAGCTTGGGGGGACTAGCGGGATACAATGAGCAGTTCTTC
TRBJ1-1	.	.	TRBV6-1	CASSPVVGANTEAFF	TGTGCCAGCAGCCCTGTGGTCGGAGCGAACACTGAAGCTTTCTTT
TRBJ2-2	TRBD2	.	TRBV5-1	CASRLAGPTGELFF	TGCGCCAGCAGACTAGCGGGACCCACCGGGGAGCTGTTTTTT
TRBJ2-1	TRBD2	few	TRBV2	CASSGGLATHEQFF	TGTGCCAGCAGTGGGGGACTAGCGACCCATGAGCAGTTCTTC
TRBJ2-5	TRBD1	.	TRBV19	CASSLRAQGAAQYF	TGTGCCAGTAGTCTACGGGCCCAGGGGGCGGCCCAGTACTTC
TRBJ2-4	.	.	TRBV4-1	CASSQDRVKNIQYF	TGCGCCAGCAGCCAAGACAGGGTCAAAAACATTCAGTACTTC
TRBJ2-7	TRBD1	.	TRBV10-2	CASSETGTGPYEQYF	TGCGCCAGCAGTGAGACCGGGACAGGCCCCTACGAGCAGTACTTC
TRBJ1-2	TRBD1	.	TRBV10-3	CATLKRGTGNGYTF	TGTGCCACCCTGAAGAGGGGGACAGGGAATGGCTACACCTTC
TRBJ2-2	TRBD2	.	TRBV19	CAVLAGGIYTGELFF	TGTGCCGTCTTAGCGGGAGGGATCTACACCGGGGAGCTGTTTTTT
TRBJ1-1	TRBD1	.	TRBV27	CASRTGTSREAFF	TGTGCCAGCCGGACAGGAACGTCCAGGGAAGCTTTCTTT
TRBJ2-5	.	.	TRBV5-8	CASSTGVRGETQYF	TGTGCCAGCAGCACCGGGGTCAGAGGGGAGACCCAGTACTTC
TRBJ2-3	.	.	TRBV15	CATSRVRGADTQYF	TGTGCCACCAGCAGAGTGCGGGGCGCAGATACGCAGTATTTT
TRBJ2-2	TRBD1	.	TRBV7-9	CASSLGQGNTGELFF	TGTGCCAGCAGCCTGGGACAGGGTAACACCGGGGAGCTGTTTTTT
TRBJ1-4	.	few	TRBV5-1	CASSLGITVGNEKLFF	TGCGCCAGCAGCTTGGGAATTACGGTCGGTAATGAAAAACTGTTTTTT
TRBJ2-7	.	.	TRBV19	CASSPDAGSYEQYF	TGTGCCAGTAGTCCCGACGCCGGCTCCTACGAGCAGTACTTC
TRBJ2-2	TRBD2	.	TRBV27	CASRPGLAPGELFF	TGTGCCAGCAGACCGGGACTAGCTCCCGGGGAGCTGTTTTTT
TRBJ1-2	TRBD1	few	TRBV10-2	CASSEPLTGLYGYTF	TGCGCCAGCAGTGAGCCCCTGACAGGGCTCTATGGCTACACCTTC
TRBJ1-3	.	.	TRBV5-1	CASSFWGGGSGNTIYF	TGCGCCAGCAGCTTTTGGGGAGGCGGCTCTGGAAACACCATATATTTT
TRBJ1-1	.	.	TRBV4-1	CASSQEPAAFQAFF	TGCGCCAGCAGCCAAGAACCGGCGGCTTTCCAAGCTTTCTTT
TRBJ2-2	.	.	TRBV7-9	CASSLSGTFNRELFF	TGTGCCAGCAGCTTAAGCGGGACATTCAACCGGGAGCTGTTTTTT
TRBJ2-2	TRBD1	.	TRBV2	CASSATGGLSGELFF	TGTGCCAGCAGTGCGACAGGGGGCTTATCCGGGGAGCTGTTTTTT
TRBJ1-2	TRBD1	.	TRBV19	CASSYTGVDGYTF	TGTGCCAGTAGTTACACAGGGGTAGATGGCTACACCTTC